This TCR beta chain appears in the sequencing data of a study of blood T cells in healthy people across ages. Combining a sample-barcoded 5' primer with a J-beta primer mix, a second PCR ran for about 7 to 11 cycles. TCRdb used MiXCR to reprocess the 5' RACE reads, holding one entry per CDR3 protein. The table records about 730,000 distinct CDR3 sequences, approximately 43% of them present only once. Deletions cut 2 bases from V and 0 bases from J, with 11 bases between. This CDR3 is built from 16 residues. The receptor was derived from a woman aged 55 to 70 in good health. J is TRBJ1-3 and V is TRBV12-3 or TRBV12-4; no clear D. The sequencing sample was made of blood. The DNA for the CDR3 is TGTGCCAGCAGTTTATTGGGCACGAGCTCTGGAAACACCATATATTTT. Encoded protein: CASSLLGTSSGNTIYF.